Below, 28 T cell receptor beta chains from the same sample are listed, as sequenced in a study of PD-L1 blockade in urothelial cancer (dated by TCRdb to 2016 to 2017). This specimen's time point label, interpreted: peripheral blood 6 weeks after treatment start. Library creation used the immunoSEQ multiplex PCR assay. This immuneACCESS table, as held by TCRdb, lists in-frame sequences with V and J called but not all clones. Of the missing ones, under half trace to an unresolved V gene in checked studies; the others have no known cause. Across this sample there are tens of thousands of clones, with approximately 81% seen only once. The ten biggest clones cover around 3.4% of the sample. This specimen was PBMCs, taken around atezolizumab (anti-PD-L1) treatment. These receptors originate from a man in his 70s with urothelial cancer.

This clone has only one observation. The chain combines TRBV4-1 with TRBJ2-2, with 7 bases matching TRBD2. The CDR3 is made up of 18 amino acids. Trimming took 0 bases from V and 0 from J; bases not matched to a gene: 7. CDR1 is MGHRA, CDR2 YSYEKL, per germline. Here the CDR3 DNA reads TGCGCCAGCAGCCAAGAGGGGCTAGCGGTCGCGAACACCGGGGAGCTGTTTTTT. This gives the protein CASSQEGLAVANTGELFF.

This chain links TRBV7-2 with TRBJ2-5, with 8 bases matching TRBD1. CDR3 length: 15 amino acids. The V gene's germline CDR1 is SGHTA and CDR2 FQGNSA. V lost 4 bases to trimming and J lost 7 bases; unmatched junction nucleotides: 11. The CDR3 spells CASSYSSGGAWTQYF. The CDR3 nucleotides read TGTGCCAGCAGCTATTCTTCAGGGGGCGCTTGGACCCAGTACTTC.

CDR3 nucleotides: TGCGCCAGCAGCTCCGGACAGGGGGCAGGAGAGACCCAGTACTTC. Its protein is CASSSGQGAGETQYF. The rearrangement uses TRBV5-1 and TRBJ2-5; 11 nucleotides agree with TRBD1. Per germline, CDR1 SGHRS and CDR2 YFSETQ. CDR3 length: 15 amino acids. Trimming took 3 bases from V and 4 from J; bases not matched to a gene: 5.

The CDR3 is CASSIAGGRGQFF. In nucleotides, the CDR3 is TGTGCCAGTAGTATTGCGGGGGGGAGGGGGCAGTTCTTC. V usage is TRBV19 and J usage is TRBJ2-1, with 9 bases identical to TRBD2. V shed 3 bases and J 12 bases; nucleotides not matched to a gene: 6. This CDR3 is 13 amino acids long. Germline V CDR1 and CDR2: LNHDA, SQIVND (reference sequence).

Written as DNA, the CDR3 is TGTGCCAGCTCCCAGGGAACCTCGGGTATCTACGAGCAGTACTTC. Translation gives CASSQGTSGIYEQYF. The V gene is TRBV18, the J gene TRBJ2-7, with D possibly being TRBD1 (5 bases). The CDR3 is made up of 15 amino acids. In germline, CDR1 is KGHSH, CDR2 LQKENI. Trimming removed 6 bases from V and 3 bases from J, with 18 bases in between.

The V gene is TRBV5-4, the J gene TRBJ2-3; 9 positions match TRBD1. Germline assignment: CDR1 SGHNT and CDR2 YYREEE (reference sequence). V shed 4 bases and J 2 bases; nucleotides not matched to a gene: 8. The CDR3 has 16 residues. The CDR3 region is CASSPARDRVTDTQYF. Here the CDR3 DNA reads TGTGCCAGCAGCCCCGCCCGGGACAGGGTCACAGATACGCAGTATTTT.

This clone has just one count. The V call is TRBV29-1, the J call TRBJ2-1; 9 bases align to TRBD1. CDR3 length: 14 residues. J lost 2 bases, V lost 6 bases, and 5 bases had no gene match. CDR1 and CDR2 from the germline V gene are SQVTM and ANQGSEA. CDR3 nucleotides: TGCAGCGTCCTCGGGACAGGGACCTACAATGAGCAGTTCTTC. Its protein is CSVLGTGTYNEQFF.

The chain links TRBV4-2 to TRBJ1-2; D gene unclear. CDR3 size: 14 residues. V lost 0 bases to trimming and J lost 4 bases, with 9 bases between them. From germline, CDR1 is LGHNA and CDR2 YNFKEQ. The CDR3 nucleotides read TGTGCCAGCAGCCAAGACCGGAGTTCCTATGGCTACACCTTC. Translating it yields CASSQDRSSYGYTF.

Details on this clone: One end of the junction does not line up with germline, which may come from a read error. The J gene is TRBJ2-7, the V gene TRBV7-7; the D gene is possibly TRBD2 (5 bases). CDR3 length: 13 amino acids. Germline CDR1 reads SSHAT; CDR2 reads FNYEAQ (reference sequence). CDR3 loop: CASSFRTSSEQYF. In nucleotides, the CDR3 is TGTGCCAGCAGCTTTCGGACTTCCTCCGAGCAGTACTTC.

The V gene is TRBV11-3, the J gene TRBJ2-7; 8 nucleotides line up with TRBD1. Losses at the gene ends were 5 bases for V and 2 bases for J; bases not matched to a gene: 8. Germline values: CDR1 SGHNT, CDR2 YENEEA. CDR3 length: 15 amino acids. The CDR3 DNA follows: TGTGCCAGCAGCCCGACAACAGGGGGAACCTACGAGCAGTACTTC. The encoded protein is CASSPTTGGTYEQYF.

The rearrangement uses TRBV5-1 and TRBJ2-7; D gene ambiguous. CDR1 and CDR2 (germline): SGHRS, YFSETQ. The CDR3 contains 15 residues. Trimming shortened V by 0 bases and J by 2 bases, and 12 bases separated the two germline ends. The CDR3 nucleotides read TGCGCCAGCAGCTTGGACGGTATCACCACCTACGAGCAGTACTTC. Amino acids: CASSLDGITTYEQYF.

The rearrangement links TRBV19 to TRBJ1-5; no definite D call. V was shortened by 2 bases and J by 3 bases, with 14 bases between the two germline ends. Germline CDR1 is LNHDA and CDR2 is SQIVND (reference sequence). This CDR3 has 16 residues. The CDR3 loop is CASSISPPGSNQPQHF. CDR3 in DNA: TGTGCCAGTAGTATATCTCCCCCGGGGTCCAATCAGCCCCAGCATTTT.

The rearrangement links TRBV7-8 to TRBJ2-3, with 8 bases identical to TRBD1. CDR3 length: 15 amino acids. V trimming: 2 bases; J trimming: 3 bases; junction bases outside the gene matches: 4. Germline CDR1 reads SGHVS; CDR2 reads FQNEAQ. CDR3 sequence (DNA): TGTGCCAGCAGCTTACAGGGGGCGCGGACAGATACGCAGTATTTT. Its translation is CASSLQGARTDTQYF.

J is TRBJ2-3 and V is TRBV5-1, with TRBD1 matching over 7 bases. The trim removed 4 bases at V and 8 bases at J, leaving 13 bases unmatched. Germline assignment: CDR1 SGHRS and CDR2 YFSETQ. This CDR3 contains 15 residues. CDR3 nucleotides: TGCGCCAGCAGCCCAGCCGGGACAGTAATCGGTACGCAGTATTTT. Its translation is CASSPAGTVIGTQYF.

The rearrangement uses TRBV10-2 and TRBJ1-5; D might be TRBD1 (6 bases). Germline CDR1 reads WSHSY; CDR2 reads SAAADI. The CDR3 is 15 residues long. V lost 8 bases to trimming and J lost 3 bases, with 17 bases between them. The CDR3 region is CASQGSPAYNQPQHF. The CDR3 region has the DNA TGCGCCAGCCAGGGGTCCCCGGCTTACAATCAGCCCCAGCATTTT.

This clone is a singleton in its sample. V gene TRBV27 combines with J gene TRBJ1-5, with D possibly TRBD1 on 5 matching bases. Trimming removed 1 base from V and 5 bases from J, with 18 bases in between. Germline loops: CDR1 MNHEY, CDR2 SMNVEV (reference sequence). This CDR3 contains 17 residues. The CDR3 DNA reads TGTGCCAGCAGTTTATTCTCGGGTTTTCGCAGGGATCAGCCCCAGCATTTT. Translated, it gives CASSLFSGFRRDQPQHF.

This clone is medium-sized by share. The CDR3 region is CASTPGRTGELFF. CDR3 nucleotide sequence: TGTGCCAGCACCCCCGGCAGGACCGGGGAGCTGTTTTTT. The genes are TRBV6-6 and TRBJ2-2; D is undetermined. The V end lost 7 bases, the J end lost 5 bases, and 11 bases lay between the germline ends. The CDR3 runs 13 residues. Per the germline V gene, CDR1 is MNHNY and CDR2 is SVGAGI (reference sequence).

This sequence joins TRBV6-5 and TRBJ1-2, with D unclear. The germline V and J ends were trimmed by 0 bases and 4 bases, with 6 bases remaining between them. The CDR3 spans 13 residues. The V gene's germline CDR1 is MNHEY and CDR2 SVGAGI. CDR3 DNA sequence: TGTGCCAGCAGTTACTCCGGAGGCTATGGCTACACCTTC. The encoded protein is CASSYSGGYGYTF.

The gene calls are TRBV30 and TRBJ1-2, with D possibly being TRBD1 (5 bases). The CDR3 sequence is 12 residues long. V lost 4 bases and J lost 3, with 9 bases in between. Germline-derived CDR1 and CDR2 are GTSNPN and SVGIG (reference sequence). CDR3 sequence: CAWNQGDYGYTF. CDR3 bases: TGTGCCTGGAACCAGGGCGACTATGGCTACACCTTC. Looking up the rest from reference TRBV30 and TRBJ1-2 gives the full variable domain: SQTIHQWPATLVQPVGSPLSLECTVEGTSNPNLYWYRQAAGRGLQLLFYSVGIGQISSEVPQNLSASRPQDRQFILSSKKLLLSDSGFYLCAWNQGDYGYTFGSGTRLTVV.

This rearrangement joins TRBV30 to TRBJ1-5, with a possible D match to TRBD1 (5 bases). V was shortened by 2 bases and J by 3 bases, with 14 bases between the two germline ends. The CDR3 has 15 amino acids. Germline V gene data show CDR1 as GTSNPN and CDR2 as SVGIG (reference sequence). CDR3 loop: CAWSWTGGVNQPQHF. The CDR3 nucleotides are TGTGCCTGGAGTTGGACGGGGGGAGTCAATCAGCCCCAGCATTTT. Drawing the rest from reference TRBV30 and TRBJ1-5, the complete variable domain is SQTIHQWPATLVQPVGSPLSLECTVEGTSNPNLYWYRQAAGRGLQLLFYSVGIGQISSEVPQNLSASRPQDRQFILSSKKLLLSDSGFYLCAWSWTGGVNQPQHFGDGTRLSIL.

The chain carries TRBV7-8 and TRBJ1-2, with TRBD1 identical over 8 bases. Losses at the gene ends were 0 bases for V and 3 bases for J; bases not matched to a gene: 9. The CDR3 extends over 17 amino acids. Germline loops: CDR1 SGHVS, CDR2 FQNEAQ. CDR3 sequence reads: CASSLAGQGQSYYGYTF. The CDR3 DNA sequence: TGTGCCAGCAGCTTAGCCGGACAGGGCCAATCGTACTATGGCTACACCTTC.

This chain joins TRBV25-1 and TRBJ2-7; 7 bases are shared with TRBD1. The germline gives CDR1 MGHDK, CDR2 SYGVNS. The CDR3 length is 12 residues. V was clipped by 4 bases and J by 6 bases; unmatched bases: 3. The CDR3 bases are TGTGCCAGCAGTGGACAGGGTCCCGAGCAGTACTTC. The encoded protein is CASSGQGPEQYF.

This clone was seen more than once but under ten times. The chain couples TRBV5-6 to TRBJ2-1; D is uncertain. The CDR3 contains 13 residues. Trimming took off 2 bases at V and 3 bases at J, with 6 bases between the two ends. The germline gives CDR1 SGHDT, CDR2 YYEEEE. CDR3 residues: CASSLRGYNEQFF. CDR3 bases: TGTGCCAGCAGCTTACGAGGCTACAATGAGCAGTTCTTC.

V usage is TRBV19 and J usage is TRBJ2-2, with 7 bases fitting TRBD2. Germline CDR1 is LNHDA and CDR2 is SQIVND (reference sequence). The CDR3 covers 14 residues. Germline trimming cut 5 bases from V and 7 bases from J; bases unmatched to any gene: 7. CDR3 bases: TGTGCCAGTAGTGGAGGGAGGGGCATCGGGGAGCTGTTTTTT. It specifies CASSGGRGIGELFF.

The V gene is TRBV7-8, the J gene TRBJ2-3; 9 positions match TRBD1. The V and J ends lost 1 base and 4 bases, in that order; junction bases with no gene match: 3. The V gene's germline CDR1 is SGHVS and CDR2 FQNEAQ. This CDR3 is 15 amino acids long. The CDR3 nucleotides read TGTGCCAGCAGCTTAGGCGGGACAGGGCCAGATACGCAGTATTTT. Amino acids: CASSLGGTGPDTQYF.

This sequence joins TRBV5-6 and TRBJ2-3, with 8 bases fitting TRBD2. Germline CDR1 reads SGHDT; CDR2 reads YYEEEE. V trimming: 4 bases; J trimming: 5 bases; junction bases outside the gene matches: 6. The CDR3 spans 14 residues. As DNA, the CDR3 is TGTGCCAGCAGCCCGCGGGGGGTCGAAGATACGCAGTATTTT. Translation gives CASSPRGVEDTQYF.

V is TRBV18 and J is TRBJ1-3; TRBD1 matches at 10 bases. V trimming: 4 bases; J trimming: 4 bases; junction bases outside the gene matches: 7. Germline CDR1 and CDR2: KGHSH and LQKENI. CDR3 size: 16 residues. The CDR3 here is CASSLAGTGVGNTIYF. CDR3 sequence (DNA): TGTGCCAGCTCACTAGCCGGGACAGGGGTCGGAAACACCATATATTTT.

The CDR3 DNA reads TGTGCCAGCAGCTCAGGGGGGAGTTCAGTCGGGGAGCTGTTTTTT. Residues: CASSSGGSSVGELFF. The rearrangement uses TRBV7-3 and TRBJ2-2, with a possible D match to TRBD1 (7 bases). Deletions cut 4 bases from V and 7 bases from J, with 16 bases between. The CDR3 runs to 15 residues. CDR1 is SGHTA, CDR2 FQGTGA, per germline.